The sequence of this TCR beta chain was determined in a study of regulatory T cells in long-lasting Graves disease. Both iRepertoire HTBI primers and Arm-PCR of CDR3 regions were used to build the TCR beta libraries. MiXCR, applied by TCRdb to the multiplex PCR reads, yields one record per CDR3 protein. The table has a few hundred thousand distinct CDR3 sequences, just over 20% seen once. Time point: newly diagnosed GD, antithyroid drugs for less than 3 months. Isolated PBMC RNA provided the starting material for the TCR library. The CDR3 covers 16 residues. Germline V gene sequence: CDR1 LNHDA, CDR2 SQIVND (reference sequence). J gave up 8 bases and V 6 bases, and 15 bases lay outside the gene matches.

Sequenced here: peripheral blood mononuclear cells (PBMCs), sampled at new diagnosis, from a patient treated with antithyroid drugs. The rearrangement joins TRBV19 to TRBJ2-1; 8 bases agree with TRBD1. This clonotype originated in a female donor with Graves disease. The CDR3 region has the DNA TGTGCCAGTAGCCCCCTCCAGGGGGCGCTATCTCATGAGCAGTTCTTC. Residues: CASSPLQGALSHEQFF.